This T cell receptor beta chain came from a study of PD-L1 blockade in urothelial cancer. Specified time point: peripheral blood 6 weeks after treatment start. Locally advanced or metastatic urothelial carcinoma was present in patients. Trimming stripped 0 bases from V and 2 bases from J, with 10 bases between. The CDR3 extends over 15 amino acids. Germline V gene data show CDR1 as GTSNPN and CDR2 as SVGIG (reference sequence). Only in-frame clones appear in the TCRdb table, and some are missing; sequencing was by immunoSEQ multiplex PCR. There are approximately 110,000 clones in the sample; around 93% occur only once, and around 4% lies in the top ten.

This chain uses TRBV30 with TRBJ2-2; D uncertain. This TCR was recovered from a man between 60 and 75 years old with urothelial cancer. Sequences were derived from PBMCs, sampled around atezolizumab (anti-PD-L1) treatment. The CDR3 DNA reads TGTGCCTGGAGTGTGCGGCGGATAAACACCGGGGAGCTGTTTTTT. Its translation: CAWSVRRINTGELFF.